These 6 T cell receptor beta chains originate from one sample sequenced in a study of blood T cell repertoires in COVID-19. Only in-frame clones appear in the TCRdb table, and some are missing; sequencing was by immunoSEQ multiplex PCR. The sample contains roughly 20,000 clones, 86% of which appear only once. Input material: peripheral blood. These receptors were obtained from a human donor in a cohort sampled during active COVID-19.

The chain carries TRBV29-1 and TRBJ2-5; 8 bases align to TRBD2. Trimming cost V 4 bases and J 2 bases; bases outside gene matches: 6. CDR3 length: 14 residues. Germline lookup yields CDR1 SQVTM and CDR2 ANQGSEA. CDR3 bases: TGCAGCGTTGTGGGATTAGCGGGACAAGAGACCCAGTACTTC. It translates to CSVVGLAGQETQYF.

The rearrangement joins TRBV5-1 to TRBJ2-2; 11 bases agree with TRBD2. Trimming at V came to 2 bases and at J to 0 bases, leaving 9 bases not matched to a gene. Germline V gives CDR1 SGHRS, CDR2 YFSETQ. The CDR3 consists of 19 residues. Here the CDR3 reads CASSLGFASGGTNTGELFF. The CDR3 DNA follows: TGCGCCAGCAGCTTAGGGTTCGCTAGCGGGGGGACGAACACCGGGGAGCTGTTTTTT. Together with reference TRBV5-1 and TRBJ2-2, the CDR3 gives the full variable domain: KAGVTQTPRYLIKTRGQQVTLSCSPISGHRSVSWYQQTPGQGLQFLFEYFSETQRNKGNFPGRFSGRQFSNSRSEMNVSTLELGDSALYLCASSLGFASGGTNTGELFFGEGSRLTVL.

The gene calls are TRBV5-1 and TRBJ2-7; D may be TRBD2 (5 bases). The CDR3 contains 12 residues. The V end was cut by 6 bases, the J end by 7 bases, with 14 bases between. Germline-derived CDR1 and CDR2 are SGHRS and YFSETQ. The DNA of the CDR3 is TGCGCCAGCAACGGGGATTCGAGGGAGCAGTACTTC. It specifies CASNGDSREQYF.

The J gene is TRBJ1-1, the V gene TRBV28, with D perhaps matching TRBD1 (6 bases). V lost 4 bases, J lost 5 bases, and 8 bases lay in between. This CDR3 has 12 amino acids. Germline CDR1 MDHEN, CDR2 SYDVKM. CDR3 nucleotide sequence: TGTGCCAGCAGTTCAGGGGTAACTGAAGCTTTCTTT. Its translation is CASSSGVTEAFF.

The count of this clone is one. The chain recombines TRBV5-6 with TRBJ2-7; tentative D call: TRBD2 (5 bases). The CDR3 is 16 amino acids. V was cut by 5 bases and J by 5 bases, with 23 bases left in between. Germline CDR1 and CDR2: SGHDT and YYEEEE. The CDR3 spells CASSRFSGENPHEQYF. CDR3 sequence (DNA): TGTGCCAGCAGTCGTTTCTCCGGGGAGAATCCGCACGAGCAGTACTTC.

The chain employs TRBV11-2 and TRBJ2-7; 11 bases match TRBD1. J gave up 5 bases and V 5 bases, and 5 bases lay outside the gene matches. CDR3 length: 14 amino acids. Germline V CDR1 and CDR2: SGHAT, FQNNGV. In DNA form, the CDR3 reads TGTGCCAGCAGCATGGACAGGGGGCTGAACGAGCAGTACTTC. This codes for CASSMDRGLNEQYF.